This T cell receptor (beta chain) was captured by sequencing in a study of T cell responses to AZD1222 COVID-19 vaccine. Study results and limitations: Sampling captured repertoires only after the peak T cell response.

Concerning this clone: No antigen is known for it.

Sequencing was performed with immunoSEQ multiplex PCR; in TCRdb, only in-frame clones are kept and a portion is missing. In the table there are about 150,000 clones, 70% to 90% of which are singletons. The ends were cut back, 4 bases at V and 1 base at J, with 8 bases in the middle. Germline loops: CDR1 SGHAT, CDR2 FQDESV (reference sequence). The length of the CDR3 is 14 residues. Here the sequenced sample was peripheral blood, taken 28 days after the second dose of the MenACWY control vaccine. The chain recombines TRBV11-1 with TRBJ2-1; D is perhaps TRBD2 (6 bases). This clonotype was sampled from an adult who received the MenACWY meningococcal vaccine as a control. The CDR3 region has the DNA TGTGCCAGCAGCTGGGGGAGGTCCTACAATGAGCAGTTCTTC. Amino acid sequence: CASSWGRSYNEQFF.